This TCR beta chain is from a study of cytomegalovirus exposure and HLA in healthy donors. Study-wide results and caveats: TCR beta V- and J-gene trimming was later associated with a missense DCLRE1C variant.

CDR1 is SQVTM and CDR2 is ANQGSEA in the germline V gene. The J segment lost 4 bases and the V segment lost 4 bases, leaving 8 bases of the junction unmatched. The CDR3 extends over 14 amino acids. Concerning this clone: Its antigen is undetermined.

A multiplex PCR was run with 60 Vbeta primers and 13 Jbeta primers. Sequencing used immunoSEQ multiplex PCR; TCRdb keeps in-frame clones, though not all of them. Of about 160,000 clones in the sample, roughly 80% are singletons; the top ten hold around 13%. The receptor's source is a woman aged 50 to 60 in good health and CMV-seronegative. The rearrangement joins TRBV29-1 to TRBJ2-5; 8 nucleotides align to TRBD1. Sequenced input: PBMCs. The CDR3 DNA follows: TGCAGCGTTGCAAGACAGGGGACCCCAGAGACCCAGTACTTC. Translation gives CSVARQGTPETQYF.